Below are 3 T cell receptor beta chains sequenced from a single sample in a study of blood T cell repertoires in COVID-19. Using immunoSEQ multiplex PCR, the repertoire was profiled, and TCRdb retains in-frame clones only, with some absent. The data show 150,000 to 200,000 clones, roughly 80% seen once. Sequenced sample: PBMCs or T cells enriched from blood (not recorded which). These receptors originate from a man in his sixties who had been exposed to COVID-19.

The chain combines TRBV28 with TRBJ1-5; D not resolved. Germline lookup yields CDR1 MDHEN and CDR2 SYDVKM. Trimming stripped 2 bases from V and 6 bases from J, with 11 bases between. The CDR3 is made up of 14 amino acids. Here the CDR3 reads CASSLILRVQPQHF. The DNA of the CDR3 is TGTGCCAGCAGTTTAATCCTGCGGGTTCAGCCCCAGCATTTT.

V and J are TRBV6-1 and TRBJ2-7; 11 positions match TRBD2. The germline V gene encodes CDR1 MNHNS and CDR2 SASEGT. This CDR3 contains 15 residues. The V gene end was trimmed by 7 bases and the J gene end by 3 bases; junction bases not matched to a gene: 8. The CDR3 protein is CASNRAGTSGYEQYF. CDR3 DNA: TGTGCCAGCAACAGAGCCGGGACTAGCGGCTACGAGCAGTACTTC.

The CDR3 DNA follows: TGTGCCAGCATCCATAGCGGGAGGGCCGAAGGAGATACGCAGTATTTT. Its translation: CASIHSGRAEGDTQYF. The chain has TRBV11-1 and TRBJ2-3; 11 bases line up with TRBD2. This CDR3 is 16 amino acids long. The germline V gene encodes CDR1 SGHAT and CDR2 FQDESV (reference sequence). The V segment lost 7 bases and the J segment 5 bases; nucleotides outside the gene matches: 11.